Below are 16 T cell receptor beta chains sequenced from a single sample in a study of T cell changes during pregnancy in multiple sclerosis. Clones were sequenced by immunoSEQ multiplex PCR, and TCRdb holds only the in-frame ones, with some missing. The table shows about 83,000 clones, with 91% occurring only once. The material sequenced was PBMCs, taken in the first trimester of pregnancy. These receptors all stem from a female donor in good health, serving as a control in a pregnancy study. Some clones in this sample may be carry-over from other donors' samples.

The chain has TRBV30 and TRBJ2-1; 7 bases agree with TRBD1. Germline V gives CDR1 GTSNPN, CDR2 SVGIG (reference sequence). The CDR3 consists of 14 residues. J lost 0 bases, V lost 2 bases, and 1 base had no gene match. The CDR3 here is CAWSRTGSYNEQFF. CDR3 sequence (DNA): TGTGCCTGGAGTCGGACAGGCTCCTACAATGAGCAGTTCTTC.

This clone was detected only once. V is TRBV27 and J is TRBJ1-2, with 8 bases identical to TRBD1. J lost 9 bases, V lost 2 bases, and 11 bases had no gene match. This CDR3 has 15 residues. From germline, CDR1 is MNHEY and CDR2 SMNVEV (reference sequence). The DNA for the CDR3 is TGTGCCAGCAGTTTAAGAGCCGGGACAGGACCTCGCTACACCTTC. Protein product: CASSLRAGTGPRYTF.

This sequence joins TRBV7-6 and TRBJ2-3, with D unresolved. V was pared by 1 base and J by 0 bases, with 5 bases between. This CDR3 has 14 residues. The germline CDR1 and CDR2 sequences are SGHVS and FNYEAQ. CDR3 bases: TGTGCCAGCAGCTTAGTTCAGAGCACAGATACGCAGTATTTT. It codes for CASSLVQSTDTQYF.

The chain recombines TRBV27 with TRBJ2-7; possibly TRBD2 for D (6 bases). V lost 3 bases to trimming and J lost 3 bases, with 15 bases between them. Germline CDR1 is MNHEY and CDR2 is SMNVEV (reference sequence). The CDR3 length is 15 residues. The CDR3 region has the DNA TGTGCCAGCAGTTTCCCTGGGCGGGGACTCTACGAGCAGTACTTC. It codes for CASSFPGRGLYEQYF.

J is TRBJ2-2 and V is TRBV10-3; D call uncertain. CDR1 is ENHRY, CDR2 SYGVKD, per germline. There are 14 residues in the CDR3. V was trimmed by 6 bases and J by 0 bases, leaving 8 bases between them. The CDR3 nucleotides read TGTGCCATCAGGACACTTGCGAACACCGGGGAGCTGTTTTTT. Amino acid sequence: CAIRTLANTGELFF.

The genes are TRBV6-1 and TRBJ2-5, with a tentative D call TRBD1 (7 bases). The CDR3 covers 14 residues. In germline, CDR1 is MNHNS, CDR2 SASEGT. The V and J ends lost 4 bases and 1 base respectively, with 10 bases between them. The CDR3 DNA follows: TGTGCCAGCAGTGGGCAGGGGGGCCAAGAGACCCAGTACTTC. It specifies CASSGQGGQETQYF.

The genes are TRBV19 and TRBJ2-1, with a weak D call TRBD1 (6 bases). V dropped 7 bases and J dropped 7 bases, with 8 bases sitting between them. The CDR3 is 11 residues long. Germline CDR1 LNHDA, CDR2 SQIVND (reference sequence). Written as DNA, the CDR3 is TGTGCCAGTAATAGGGGGAATGAGCAGTTCTTC. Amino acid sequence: CASNRGNEQFF.

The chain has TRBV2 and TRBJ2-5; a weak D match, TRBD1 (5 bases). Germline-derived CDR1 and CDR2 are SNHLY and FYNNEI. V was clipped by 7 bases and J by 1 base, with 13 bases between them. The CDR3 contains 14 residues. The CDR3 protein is CASKRFQGQETQYF. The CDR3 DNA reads TGTGCCAGCAAGAGGTTTCAGGGCCAAGAGACCCAGTACTTC.

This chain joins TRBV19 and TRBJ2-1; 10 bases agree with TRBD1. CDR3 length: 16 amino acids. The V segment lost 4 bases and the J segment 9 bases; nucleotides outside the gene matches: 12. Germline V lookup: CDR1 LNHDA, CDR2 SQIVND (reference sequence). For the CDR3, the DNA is TGTGCCAGTAGTACTTACCGGGACAGGGGACATGGTGAGCAGTTCTTC. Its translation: CASSTYRDRGHGEQFF.

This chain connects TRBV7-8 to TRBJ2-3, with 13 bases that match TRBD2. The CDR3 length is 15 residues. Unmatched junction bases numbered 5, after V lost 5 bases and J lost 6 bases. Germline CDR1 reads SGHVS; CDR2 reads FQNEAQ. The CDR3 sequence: CASSQLAGGRDTQYF. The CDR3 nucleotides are TGTGCCAGCAGCCAACTAGCGGGAGGGCGCGATACGCAGTATTTT.

The CDR3 bases are TGTGCCAGCAGCCGACCACAGGGGGCTTCCCTCGAGCAGTACTTC. It is translated as CASSRPQGASLEQYF. The gene calls are TRBV27 and TRBJ2-7; the match to TRBD1 covers 9 bases. J lost 6 bases, V lost 6 bases, and 12 bases had no gene match. Germline V gene lookup returns CDR1 MNHEY and CDR2 SMNVEV (reference sequence). CDR3 size: 15 residues.

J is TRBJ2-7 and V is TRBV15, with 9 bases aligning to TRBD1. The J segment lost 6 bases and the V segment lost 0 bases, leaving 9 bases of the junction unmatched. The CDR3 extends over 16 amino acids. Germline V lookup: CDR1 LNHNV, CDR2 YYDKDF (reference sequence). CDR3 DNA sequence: TGTGCCACCAGCAGAGATCTTGGGACAGGGCCGTCCGAGCAGTACTTC. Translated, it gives CATSRDLGTGPSEQYF. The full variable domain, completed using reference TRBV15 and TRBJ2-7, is DAMVIQNPRYQVTQFGKPVTLSCSQTLNHNVMYWYQQKSSQAPKLLFHYYDKDFNNEADTPDNFQSRRPNTSFCFLDIRSPGLGDTAMYLCATSRDLGTGPSEQYFGPGTRLTVT.

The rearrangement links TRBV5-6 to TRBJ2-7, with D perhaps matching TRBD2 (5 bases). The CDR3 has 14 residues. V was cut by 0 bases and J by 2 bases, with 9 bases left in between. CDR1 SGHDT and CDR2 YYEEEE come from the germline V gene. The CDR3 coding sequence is TGTGCCAGCAGCTTGGCCGGGATAACCTACGAGCAGTACTTC. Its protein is CASSLAGITYEQYF.

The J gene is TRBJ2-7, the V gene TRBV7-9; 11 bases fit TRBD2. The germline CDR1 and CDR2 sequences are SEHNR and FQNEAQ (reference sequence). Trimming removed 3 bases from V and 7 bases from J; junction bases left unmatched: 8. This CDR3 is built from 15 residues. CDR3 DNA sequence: TGTGCCAGCAGCTTGTTGACTAGCGGGGCGGGAGAGCAGTACTTC. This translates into CASSLLTSGAGEQYF.

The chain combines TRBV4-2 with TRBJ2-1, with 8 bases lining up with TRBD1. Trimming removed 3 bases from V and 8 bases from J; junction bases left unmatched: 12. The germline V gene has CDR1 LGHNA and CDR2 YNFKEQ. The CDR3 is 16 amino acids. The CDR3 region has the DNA TGTGCCAGCAGCCATGATGCAGGGGGCAGGGTCGATGAGCAGTTCTTC. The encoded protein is CASSHDAGGRVDEQFF.

CDR3 in DNA: TGTGCCAGCAGTGAATACTACGAGCAGTACTTC. Protein: CASSEYYEQYF. The chain links TRBV2 to TRBJ2-7; no firm D call. From germline, CDR1 is SNHLY and CDR2 FYNNEI. The ends were cut back, 2 bases at V and 3 bases at J, with 2 bases in the middle. This CDR3 spans 11 amino acids.